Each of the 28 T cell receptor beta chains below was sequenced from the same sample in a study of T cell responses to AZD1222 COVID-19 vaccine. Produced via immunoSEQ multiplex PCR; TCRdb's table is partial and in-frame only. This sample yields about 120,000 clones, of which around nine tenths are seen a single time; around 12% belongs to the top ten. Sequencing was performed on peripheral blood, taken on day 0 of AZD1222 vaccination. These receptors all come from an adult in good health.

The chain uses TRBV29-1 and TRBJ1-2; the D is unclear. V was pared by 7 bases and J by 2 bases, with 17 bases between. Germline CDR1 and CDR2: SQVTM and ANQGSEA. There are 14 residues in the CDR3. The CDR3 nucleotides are TGCAGCGCACCACGGGTGGAGGAGAACTATGGCTACACCTTC. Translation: CSAPRVEENYGYTF.

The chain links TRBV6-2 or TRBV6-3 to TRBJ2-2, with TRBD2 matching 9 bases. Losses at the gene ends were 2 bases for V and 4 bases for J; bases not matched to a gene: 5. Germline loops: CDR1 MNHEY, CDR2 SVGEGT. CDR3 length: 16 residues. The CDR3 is CASSYAGGSSTGELFF. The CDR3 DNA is TGTGCCAGCAGTTACGCGGGAGGGTCGAGCACCGGGGAGCTGTTTTTT.

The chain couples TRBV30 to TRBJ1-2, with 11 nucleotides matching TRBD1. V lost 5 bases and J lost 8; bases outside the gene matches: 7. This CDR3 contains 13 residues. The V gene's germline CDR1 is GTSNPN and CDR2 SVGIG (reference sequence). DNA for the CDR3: TGTGCCTGGGATGGACAGGGGGCGTCCGGCTACACCTTC. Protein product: CAWDGQGASGYTF.

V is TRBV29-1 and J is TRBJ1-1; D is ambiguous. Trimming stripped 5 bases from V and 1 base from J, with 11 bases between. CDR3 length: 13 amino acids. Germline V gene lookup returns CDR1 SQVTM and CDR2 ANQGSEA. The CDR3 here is CSVIKSENTEAFF. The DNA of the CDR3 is TGCAGCGTTATAAAGAGTGAGAACACTGAAGCTTTCTTT.

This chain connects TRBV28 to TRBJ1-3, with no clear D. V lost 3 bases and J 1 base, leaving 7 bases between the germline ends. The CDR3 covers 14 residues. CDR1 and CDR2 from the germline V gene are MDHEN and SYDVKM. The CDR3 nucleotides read TGTGCCAGCAGTTTGCAGAGGTCTGGAAACACCATATATTTT. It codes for CASSLQRSGNTIYF.

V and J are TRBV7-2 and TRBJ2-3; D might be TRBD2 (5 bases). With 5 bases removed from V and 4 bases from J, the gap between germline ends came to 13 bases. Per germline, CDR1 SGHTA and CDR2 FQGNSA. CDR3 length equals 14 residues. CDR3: CASSLNGVPDTQYF. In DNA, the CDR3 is TGTGCCAGCAGCCTTAACGGGGTTCCAGATACGCAGTATTTT. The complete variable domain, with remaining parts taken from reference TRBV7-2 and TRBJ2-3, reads GAGVSQSPSNKVTEKGKDVELRCDPISGHTALYWYRQSLGQGLEFLIYFQGNSAPDKSGLPSDRFSAERTGGSVSTLTIQRTQQEDSAVYLCASSLNGVPDTQYFGPGTRLTVL.

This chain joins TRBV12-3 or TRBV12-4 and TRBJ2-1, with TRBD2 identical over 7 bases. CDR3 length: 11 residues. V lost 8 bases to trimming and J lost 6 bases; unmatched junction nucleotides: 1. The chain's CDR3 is CASGRGNEQFF. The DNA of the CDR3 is TGTGCCAGCGGGAGGGGCAATGAGCAGTTCTTC.

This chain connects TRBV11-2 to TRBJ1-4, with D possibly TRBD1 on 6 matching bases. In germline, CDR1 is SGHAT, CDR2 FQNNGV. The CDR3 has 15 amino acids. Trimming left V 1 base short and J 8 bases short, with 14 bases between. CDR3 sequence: CASSLAWGLGEKLFF. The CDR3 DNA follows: TGTGCCAGCAGCTTAGCCTGGGGGCTCGGGGAAAAACTGTTTTTT.

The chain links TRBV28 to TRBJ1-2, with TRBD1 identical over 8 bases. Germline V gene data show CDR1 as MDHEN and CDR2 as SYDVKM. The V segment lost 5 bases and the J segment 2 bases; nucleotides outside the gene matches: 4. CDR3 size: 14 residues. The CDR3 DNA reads TGTGCCAGCAGTCAGGGGGCCTGGAACTATGGCTACACCTTC. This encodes CASSQGAWNYGYTF.

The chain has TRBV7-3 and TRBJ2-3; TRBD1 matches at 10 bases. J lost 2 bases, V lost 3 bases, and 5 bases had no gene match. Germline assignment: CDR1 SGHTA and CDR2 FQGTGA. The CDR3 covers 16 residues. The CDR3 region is CASSFHGTGATDTQYF. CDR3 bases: TGTGCCAGCAGCTTTCACGGGACAGGGGCCACAGATACGCAGTATTTT.

CDR3 sequence: CASSLDRANSPLHF. In nucleotides, the CDR3 is TGTGCCAGCAGCCTGGACAGGGCTAATTCACCCCTCCACTTT. The chain links TRBV9 to TRBJ1-6, with 8 nucleotides matching TRBD1. Germline trimming cut 4 bases from V and 6 bases from J; bases unmatched to any gene: 3. The germline gives CDR1 SGDLS, CDR2 YYNGEE. The CDR3 has 14 residues.

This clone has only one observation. Here the CDR3 reads CASSLDLRQFF. CDR3 nucleotides: TGTGCCAGCAGCTTAGATTTGCGGCAGTTCTTC. The rearrangement uses TRBV7-9 and TRBJ2-1; D unclear. Trimming removed 1 base at V and 12 bases at J, with 7 bases between. The germline V gene has CDR1 SEHNR and CDR2 FQNEAQ (reference sequence). This CDR3 contains 11 residues. Using reference TRBV7-9 and TRBJ2-1 for the parts outside the CDR3, the full variable domain is DTGVSQNPRHKITKRGQNVTFRCDPISEHNRLYWYRQTLGQGPEFLTYFQNEAQLEKSRLLSDRFSAERPKGSFSTLEIQRTEQGDSAMYLCASSLDLRQFFGPGTRLTVL.

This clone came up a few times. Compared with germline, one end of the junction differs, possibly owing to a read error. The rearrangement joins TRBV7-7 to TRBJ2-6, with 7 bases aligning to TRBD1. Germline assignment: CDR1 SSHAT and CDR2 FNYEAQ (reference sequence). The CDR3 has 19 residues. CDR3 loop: CASSPPPGQSPSGANVLTF. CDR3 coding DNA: TGTGCTAGCAGCCCACCTCCGGGACAGAGCCCCTCTGGGGCCAACGTCCTGACTTTC.

The CDR3 reads CASSRVSELFF. The DNA for the CDR3 is TGTGCCAGCAGCCGGGTATCGGAGCTGTTTTTT. The chain recombines TRBV5-6 with TRBJ2-2; D is unresolved. The CDR3 totals 11 residues. The germline CDR1 and CDR2 sequences are SGHDT and YYEEEE. V was clipped by 4 bases and J by 10 bases, with 8 bases between them.

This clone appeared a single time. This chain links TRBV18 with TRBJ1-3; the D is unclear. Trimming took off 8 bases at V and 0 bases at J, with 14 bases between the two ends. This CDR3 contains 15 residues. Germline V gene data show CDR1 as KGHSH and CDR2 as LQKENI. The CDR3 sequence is CASTDLASSGNTIYF. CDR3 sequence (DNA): TGTGCCAGCACAGATTTAGCGAGCTCTGGAAACACCATATATTTT.

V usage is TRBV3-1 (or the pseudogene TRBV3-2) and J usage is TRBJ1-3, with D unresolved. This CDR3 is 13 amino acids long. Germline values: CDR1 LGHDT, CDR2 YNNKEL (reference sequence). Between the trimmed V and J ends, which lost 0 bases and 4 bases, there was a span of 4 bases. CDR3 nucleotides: TGTGCCAGCAGCCAAGATCACGGAAACACCATATATTTT. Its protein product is CASSQDHGNTIYF.

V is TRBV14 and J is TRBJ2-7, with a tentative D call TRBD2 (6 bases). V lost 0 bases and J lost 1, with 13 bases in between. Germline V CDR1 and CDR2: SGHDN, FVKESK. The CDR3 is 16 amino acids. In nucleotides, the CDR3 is TGTGCCAGCAGCCAAGATTGGAATAGCGGTTCCTACGAGCAGTACTTC. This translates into CASSQDWNSGSYEQYF.

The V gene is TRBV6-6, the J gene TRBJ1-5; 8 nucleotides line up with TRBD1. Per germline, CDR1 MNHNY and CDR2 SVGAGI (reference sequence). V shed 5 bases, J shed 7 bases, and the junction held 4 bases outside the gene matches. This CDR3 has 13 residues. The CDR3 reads CASSRTGTQPQHF. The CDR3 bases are TGTGCCAGCAGTCGGACAGGGACCCAGCCCCAGCATTTT.

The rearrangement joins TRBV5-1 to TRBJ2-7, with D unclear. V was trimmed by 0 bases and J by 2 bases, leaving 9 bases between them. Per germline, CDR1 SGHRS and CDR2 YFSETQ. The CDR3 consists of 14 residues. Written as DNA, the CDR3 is TGCGCCAGCAGCTTGGGGCGGTCCCCCTACGAGCAGTACTTC. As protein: CASSLGRSPYEQYF.

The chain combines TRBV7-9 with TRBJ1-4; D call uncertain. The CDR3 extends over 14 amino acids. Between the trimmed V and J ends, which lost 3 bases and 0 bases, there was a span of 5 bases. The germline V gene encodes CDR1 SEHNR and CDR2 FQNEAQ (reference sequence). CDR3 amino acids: CASSFGSTNEKLFF. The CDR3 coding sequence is TGTGCCAGCAGCTTTGGGTCAACTAATGAAAAACTGTTTTTT.

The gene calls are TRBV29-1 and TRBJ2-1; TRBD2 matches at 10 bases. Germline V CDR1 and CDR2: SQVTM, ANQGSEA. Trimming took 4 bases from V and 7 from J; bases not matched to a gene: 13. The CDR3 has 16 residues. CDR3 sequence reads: CSVVSGRASVRNEQFF. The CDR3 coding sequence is TGCAGCGTTGTAAGCGGGAGGGCCTCGGTTAGGAATGAGCAGTTCTTC.

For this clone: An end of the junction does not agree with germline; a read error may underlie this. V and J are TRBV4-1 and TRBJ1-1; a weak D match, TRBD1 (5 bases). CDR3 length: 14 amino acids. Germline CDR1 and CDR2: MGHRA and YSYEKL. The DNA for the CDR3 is TGCGCCACCAGCCCACGAGGGGCGAACACTGAAGCTTTCTTT. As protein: CATSPRGANTEAFF.

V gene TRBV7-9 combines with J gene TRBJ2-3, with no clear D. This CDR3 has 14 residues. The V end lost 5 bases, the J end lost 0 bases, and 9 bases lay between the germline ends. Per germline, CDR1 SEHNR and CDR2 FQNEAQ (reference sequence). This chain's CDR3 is CASSLITSTDTQYF. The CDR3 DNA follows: TGTGCCAGCAGCCTAATAACTAGCACAGATACGCAGTATTTT.

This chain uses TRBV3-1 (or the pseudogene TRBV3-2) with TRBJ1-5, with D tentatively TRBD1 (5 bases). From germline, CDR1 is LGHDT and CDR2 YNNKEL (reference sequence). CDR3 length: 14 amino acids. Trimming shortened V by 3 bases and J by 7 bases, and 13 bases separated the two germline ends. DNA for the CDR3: TGTGCCAGCAGCCAGTGGGGGGGTGGGCAGCCCCAGCATTTT. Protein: CASSQWGGGQPQHF.

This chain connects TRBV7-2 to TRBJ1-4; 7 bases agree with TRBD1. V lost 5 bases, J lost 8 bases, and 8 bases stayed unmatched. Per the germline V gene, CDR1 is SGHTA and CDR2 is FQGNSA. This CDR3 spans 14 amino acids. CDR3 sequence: CASSTNRGPEKLFF. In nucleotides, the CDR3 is TGTGCCAGCAGCACTAACAGGGGTCCGGAAAAACTGTTTTTT.

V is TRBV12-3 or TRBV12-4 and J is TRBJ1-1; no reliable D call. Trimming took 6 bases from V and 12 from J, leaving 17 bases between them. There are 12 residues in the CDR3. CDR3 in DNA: TGTGCCAGCAGGGAGGACCTAACGGCGACTTTCTTT. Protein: CASREDLTATFF.

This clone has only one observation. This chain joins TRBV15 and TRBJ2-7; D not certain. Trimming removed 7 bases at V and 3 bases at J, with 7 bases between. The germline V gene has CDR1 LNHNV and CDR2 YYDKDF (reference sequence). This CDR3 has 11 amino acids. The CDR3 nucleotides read TGTGCCACCAATCTTGGCTACGAGCAGTACTTC. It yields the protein CATNLGYEQYF.

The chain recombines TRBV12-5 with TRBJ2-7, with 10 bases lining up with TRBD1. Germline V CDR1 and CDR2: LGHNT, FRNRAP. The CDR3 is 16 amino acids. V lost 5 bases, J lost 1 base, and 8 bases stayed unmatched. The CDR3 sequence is CASGPSGTGVSYEQYF. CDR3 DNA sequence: TGTGCTAGTGGTCCGTCCGGGACAGGGGTTTCCTACGAGCAGTACTTC.